The 6 T cell receptor beta chains below all came from one sample that was sequenced in a study of OX40 agonist ivuxolimab in advanced cancers. The assay was immunoSEQ multiplex PCR, and TCRdb's table has in-frame clones only and misses some. This sample yields about 100,000 clones, of which about 91% are seen a single time; around 1.2% belongs to the top ten. Specimen: CD4+ or CD8+ T cells sorted from blood, collected in a trial of the OX40 agonist ivuxolimab. All receptors come from an adult with an advanced solid tumor such as melanoma, head and neck, liver or kidney cancer.

About this clone: One end of the junction is discordant with germline, which a read error may explain. The chain is built from TRBV27 and TRBJ2-7; TRBD1 matches at 7 bases. Germline V gene sequence: CDR1 MNHEY, CDR2 SMNVEV (reference sequence). There are 16 residues in the CDR3. The CDR3 nucleotides read TGTGCCAGCAGTCCGCAACAACCCGGGACAGCTTACGGGCAGTACTTC. This codes for CASSPQQPGTAYGQYF.

The V and J genes are TRBV5-1 and TRBJ2-7; D perhaps matches TRBD2 (5 bases). Trimming removed 5 bases from V and 3 bases from J, with 12 bases in between. This CDR3 comprises 13 residues. Germline V gene sequence: CDR1 SGHRS, CDR2 YFSETQ. CDR3 coding DNA: TGCGCCAGCAGGGCGGAGGATTTCTACGAGCAGTACTTC. Its translation: CASRAEDFYEQYF.

J is TRBJ2-1 and V is TRBV7-3; perhaps TRBD2 as D (6 bases). V gave up 5 bases and J gave up 4 bases, with 15 bases separating them. CDR1 SGHTA and CDR2 FQGTGA come from the germline V gene. The CDR3 is 15 residues long. The CDR3 sequence is CASSPTGTAYNEQFF. The CDR3 region has the DNA TGTGCCAGCAGCCCTACCGGGACTGCGTACAATGAGCAGTTCTTC.

This clone was recorded a few times. In nucleotides, the CDR3 is TGTGCCAGCAGTTTATCAGAGAACTATGGCTACACCTTC. It translates to CASSLSENYGYTF. This chain joins TRBV27 and TRBJ1-2; D unresolved. The germline V and J ends were trimmed by 0 bases and 2 bases, with 4 bases remaining between them. The CDR3 consists of 13 residues. Germline CDR1 and CDR2: MNHEY and SMNVEV (reference sequence).

This chain links TRBV21-1 with TRBJ2-5; the D call TRBD1 from the table was never checked on the DNA. TRBV21-1 is reported as a pseudogene. The CDR3 is 16 residues long. The CDR3 protein is CASSKWDRGPPETQYF. As DNA, the CDR3 is TGTGCCAGCAGCAAGTGGGACAGGGGGCCCCCCGAGACCCAGTACTTC.

This clone was seen a few times. The rearrangement uses TRBV7-2 and TRBJ1-2; D uncertain. CDR1 and CDR2 from the germline V gene are SGHTA and FQGNSA. The length of the CDR3 is 14 residues. The ends were cut back, 2 bases at V and 1 base at J, with 8 bases in the middle. The CDR3 region has the DNA TGTGCCAGCAGCTTAAGGCAGGTTAACTATGGCTACACCTTC. Encoded protein: CASSLRQVNYGYTF.